This section outlines one TCR beta chain sequence together with its context. These data belong to a study of blood T cell repertoires in COVID-19. This CDR3 is built from 14 residues. Germline V lookup: CDR1 MGHRA, CDR2 YSYEKL. With 0 bases removed from V and 6 bases from J, the gap between germline ends came to 12 bases. TCRdb's table, derived via immunoSEQ multiplex PCR, lists solely in-frame clones and lacks some. The data show about 210,000 clones, about 82% seen once. V and J are TRBV4-1 and TRBJ2-7; unclear D gene. This TCR was recovered from a man aged 55 to 70 with COVID-19, enrolled during active disease. The specimen was peripheral blood. CDR3 residues: CASSQDPAVAEQYF. For the CDR3, the DNA is TGCGCCAGCAGCCAAGACCCCGCCGTGGCCGAGCAGTACTTC.